The 23 T cell receptor beta chains reported below all come from one sample, sequenced in a study of CD8+ T cells in alopecia areata. After isolation, RNA underwent reverse transcription to generate cDNA as the sequencing template. The table came from immunoSEQ multiplex PCR; TCRdb's copy has only in-frame clones and leaves some out. Of more than 150,000 clones in the sample, around half were seen once. The source was CD8+ T cells sorted from blood, collected at week 0. The receptor set was obtained from a human donor with alopecia areata.

CDR3 in amino acids: CAWSVTSGTDTQYF. CDR3 sequence (DNA): TGTGCCTGGAGTGTAACTAGCGGCACAGATACGCAGTATTTT. This chain connects TRBV30 to TRBJ2-3, with 7 bases aligning to TRBD2. Germline assignment: CDR1 GTSNPN and CDR2 SVGIG (reference sequence). The junction had 1 base not matched to a gene; V was cut back by 0 bases and J by 1 base. This CDR3 region has 14 residues.

This clone is a singleton in its sample. The rearrangement joins TRBV9 to TRBJ1-6; 8 nucleotides match TRBD1. Per the germline V gene, CDR1 is SGDLS and CDR2 is YYNGEE. The CDR3 sequence is 17 residues long. J lost 10 bases, V lost 4 bases, and 16 bases had no gene match. The CDR3 loop reads CASSPQTGALMGSPLHF. The CDR3 bases are TGTGCCAGCAGCCCCCAGACAGGGGCCTTGATGGGGTCACCCCTCCACTTT.

The genes are TRBV29-1 and TRBJ2-1, with 7 bases that match TRBD2. V lost 8 bases, J lost 3 bases, and 10 bases stayed unmatched. CDR1 SQVTM and CDR2 ANQGSEA come from the germline V gene. This CDR3 region has 14 residues. In DNA, the CDR3 is TGCAGCTTCTCGATCGGGACTAACTACAATGAGCAGTTCTTC. Translating gives CSFSIGTNYNEQFF.

The table lists this clone with a few counts. This rearrangement joins TRBV13 to TRBJ2-7; either TRBD1 or TRBD2 may supply D (5 bases each). This CDR3 has 11 residues. V was pared by 5 bases and J by 5 bases, with 7 bases between. Germline V gene data show CDR1 as PRHDT and CDR2 as FYEKMQ (reference sequence). CDR3 protein: CASSGGHEQYF. The CDR3 DNA follows: TGTGCCAGCAGCGGGGGACACGAGCAGTACTTC. The full variable domain, with the rest looked up from reference TRBV13 and TRBJ2-7, is AAGVIQSPRHLIKEKRETATLKCYPIPRHDTVYWYQQGPGQDPQFLISFYEKMQSDKGSIPDRFSAQQFSDYHSELNMSSLELGDSALYFCASSGGHEQYFGPGTRLTVT.

The rearrangement links TRBV2 to TRBJ2-3; 8 positions agree with TRBD1. Germline CDR1 and CDR2: SNHLY and FYNNEI. Germline trimming cut 3 bases from V and 4 bases from J; bases unmatched to any gene: 12. CDR3 length: 17 residues. The CDR3 DNA is TGTGCCAGCAGTGATCCCCTGACAGGGGATCCGCCAGATACGCAGTATTTT. Protein product: CASSDPLTGDPPDTQYF.

V usage is TRBV11-2 and J usage is TRBJ2-7, with D uncertain. The CDR3 extends over 14 amino acids. V was cut by 2 bases and J by 5 bases, with 13 bases left in between. In germline, CDR1 is SGHAT, CDR2 FQNNGV. CDR3 protein: CASSLNLRIDEQYF. CDR3 sequence (DNA): TGTGCCAGCAGCTTAAACCTAAGGATCGACGAGCAGTACTTC.

The genes are TRBV29-1 and TRBJ2-7, with D unclear. The germline V gene encodes CDR1 SQVTM and CDR2 ANQGSEA. V lost 6 bases and J lost 4, with 13 bases in between. CDR3 length: 12 residues. CDR3 sequence reads: CSVVGSEYEQYF. Here the CDR3 DNA reads TGCAGCGTAGTTGGGTCTGAGTACGAGCAGTACTTC.

This clone has more than one count but fewer than ten. CDR3 DNA: TGTGCCAGCAGCCGCAGGGTGAACAATGAGCAGTTCTTC. It is translated as CASSRRVNNEQFF. This chain joins TRBV5-6 and TRBJ2-1, with TRBD1 as a possible D gene (5 bases). The germline CDR1 and CDR2 sequences are SGHDT and YYEEEE. Trimming removed 4 bases at V and 5 bases at J, with 10 bases between. The CDR3 spans 13 residues.

V is TRBV30 and J is TRBJ2-7; 7 bases fit TRBD2. V lost 1 base to trimming and J lost 3 bases; unmatched junction nucleotides: 6. Germline V gene sequence: CDR1 GTSNPN, CDR2 SVGIG (reference sequence). The CDR3 contains 14 residues. The CDR3, as DNA: TGTGCCTGGAGTGGAGGGTCGGGGGGCTACGAGCAGTACTTC. This translates into CAWSGGSGGYEQYF. The whole variable domain, remainder taken from reference TRBV30 and TRBJ2-7, is SQTIHQWPATLVQPVGSPLSLECTVEGTSNPNLYWYRQAAGRGLQLLFYSVGIGQISSEVPQNLSASRPQDRQFILSSKKLLLSDSGFYLCAWSGGSGGYEQYFGPGTRLTVT.

This clone was picked up a small number of times. The rearrangement uses TRBV6-1 and TRBJ2-1, with D perhaps matching TRBD2 (5 bases). The germline V gene encodes CDR1 MNHNS and CDR2 SASEGT. This CDR3 spans 12 amino acids. V lost 1 base to trimming and J lost 10 bases, with 8 bases between them. The CDR3 nucleotides are TGTGCCAGCAGTGAAGTGAGGAGGGAGCAGTTCTTC. It codes for CASSEVRREQFF.

The J gene is TRBJ1-2, the V gene TRBV29-1, with D possibly TRBD1 on 5 matching bases. This CDR3 contains 16 residues. Germline V gene data show CDR1 as SQVTM and CDR2 as ANQGSEA. V lost 3 bases and J lost 3, with 20 bases in between. CDR3 DNA: TGCAGCGTTGACCCCTTAGGTGGGGGGGTTGACTATGGCTACACCTTC. This encodes CSVDPLGGGVDYGYTF.

Worth noting for this clone: Germline is not matched at one junction end, which may reflect a read error. The V and J genes are TRBV20-1 and TRBJ1-1, with D hard to call. This CDR3 has 8 residues. Germline CDR1 DFQATT, CDR2 SNEGSKA (reference sequence). Here the CDR3 reads CSARVTDF. As DNA, the CDR3 is TGCAGTGCTAGGGTCACGGATTTT.

The rearrangement links TRBV30 to TRBJ1-2; 8 nucleotides match TRBD1. This CDR3 region has 14 residues. The germline V gene has CDR1 GTSNPN and CDR2 SVGIG (reference sequence). Trimming took 5 bases from V and 0 from J; bases not matched to a gene: 5. CDR3 residues: CAWATGQANYGYTF. The CDR3, as DNA: TGTGCCTGGGCAACGGGACAGGCTAACTATGGCTACACCTTC.

This chain's CDR3 is CASSLASRAGDTQYF. In DNA, the CDR3 is TGTGCCAGCAGCTTAGCGTCAAGGGCCGGGGATACGCAGTATTTT. This chain connects TRBV7-6 to TRBJ2-3; D is ambiguous. CDR1 SGHVS and CDR2 FNYEAQ come from the germline V gene. The ends were cut back, 0 bases at V and 6 bases at J, with 13 bases in the middle. The CDR3 totals 15 residues.

The chain is built from TRBV14 and TRBJ2-2, with a possible D match to TRBD1 (6 bases). The V gene's germline CDR1 is SGHDN and CDR2 FVKESK. The CDR3 spans 16 residues. V was cut by 6 bases and J by 0 bases, with 14 bases left in between. CDR3 nucleotide sequence: TGTGCCAGCAGAAGTACCGGACAGACGAACACCGGGGAGCTGTTTTTT. Its translation: CASRSTGQTNTGELFF.

In regard to this clone: Mismatch with germline at one junction end may stem from a read error. The V and J genes are TRBV10-3 and TRBJ2-7, with 9 bases matching TRBD1. CDR1 and CDR2 from the germline V gene are ENHRY and SYGVKD. The CDR3 extends over 14 amino acids. The CDR3 DNA reads as TGTGCCATGAGTGACTTGGGACAGGGTAACGAGCAGTACTTC. As protein: CAMSDLGQGNEQYF.

This CDR3 is CASSLSGGAAHSVYEQFF. CDR3 in DNA: TGTGCCAGCAGCCTCAGCGGGGGGGCGGCCCACTCCGTCTATGAGCAGTTCTTC. This chain joins TRBV5-6 and TRBJ2-1; 10 nucleotides match TRBD2. The length of the CDR3 is 18 residues. The germline V gene has CDR1 SGHDT and CDR2 YYEEEE. The V segment lost 4 bases and the J segment 8 bases; nucleotides outside the gene matches: 18.

DNA for the CDR3: TGTGCCAGCAGCCCCGGGGGCTACGAGCAGTACTTC. This sequence encodes CASSPGGYEQYF. The rearrangement uses TRBV27 and TRBJ2-7; maybe TRBD2 (6 bases). Germline loops: CDR1 MNHEY, CDR2 SMNVEV (reference sequence). V was shortened by 6 bases and J by 3 bases, with 9 bases between the two germline ends. This CDR3 is 12 amino acids long.

This clone was counted only a few times. The chain combines TRBV29-1 with TRBJ2-3; 7 bases match TRBD2. Trimming cost V 6 bases and J 4 bases; bases outside gene matches: 10. The CDR3 consists of 14 residues. Germline CDR1 is SQVTM and CDR2 is ANQGSEA. Here the CDR3 reads CSVGAGVSADTQYF. Written as DNA, the CDR3 is TGCAGCGTCGGGGCGGGGGTGTCTGCAGATACGCAGTATTTT.

Remarks on this clone: The same CDR3 arises from other DNA sequences in this sample as well. The chain uses TRBV4-3 and TRBJ2-7, with TRBD1 as a possible D gene (5 bases). The CDR3 extends over 14 amino acids. Germline values: CDR1 LGHNA, CDR2 YSLEER. V shed 1 base and J shed 1 base, with 8 bases lying between them. The CDR3 nucleotides are TGCGCCAGCAGCCAAGGCCAGGGTTCCTACGAGCAGTACTTC. Translation: CASSQGQGSYEQYF.

This clone appeared a few times. The chain recombines TRBV5-1 with TRBJ1-2; D is uncertain. V shed 4 bases and J shed 3 bases, with 13 bases lying between them. The CDR3 length is 14 residues. Looked up from germline, CDR1 is SGHRS and CDR2 is YFSETQ. DNA for the CDR3: TGCGCCAGCAGCCGCGGGTCCGGGGACTATGGCTACACCTTC. Encoded protein: CASSRGSGDYGYTF.

The genes are TRBV4-1 and TRBJ1-5; D may be TRBD1 (5 bases). CDR1 and CDR2 (germline): MGHRA, YSYEKL. The CDR3 extends over 15 amino acids. V was pared by 4 bases and J by 5 bases, with 15 bases between. CDR3 coding DNA: TGCGCCAGCAGCCGTAGGTACGGGGGAGATCAGCCCCAGCATTTT. Protein sequence: CASSRRYGGDQPQHF.

This clone has just a few counts. This rearrangement joins TRBV28 to TRBJ2-3, with 8 bases identical to TRBD2. Germline V lookup: CDR1 MDHEN, CDR2 SYDVKM. With 6 bases clipped from V and 4 bases from J, the junction kept 15 bases outside the gene matches. The CDR3 is made up of 17 amino acids. The CDR3 bases are TGTGCCAGCAGAAAAGGGAGGGGGGGACTAGAGTCAGATACGCAGTATTTT. It is translated as CASRKGRGGLESDTQYF.